The 27 T cell receptor beta chains reported below all come from one sample, sequenced in a study of T-cell reconstitution after alpha-beta-depleted transplantation in children. Unique molecular identifiers featured in how the TCRbeta library was prepared. TCRdb fed the PCR reads into MiXCR, producing one record per CDR3 protein. The sample holds about 250,000 distinct CDR3 sequences; 20% to 30% are singletons and the top ten take around 4.8%. Material: PBMCs, mostly from graft donor cells, obtained 360 days after TCRalphabeta/CD19-depleted stem cell transplant. Receptors originate from a female patient between 2 and 15 years old who had a stem cell transplant for congenital amegakaryocytic thrombocytopenia, so the T cells may come from the graft donor.

This clonotype has more than one count but fewer than ten. This chain links TRBV7-9 with TRBJ2-2; 7 positions match TRBD2. The V segment lost 8 bases and the J segment 0 bases; nucleotides outside the gene matches: 0. CDR1 and CDR2 from the germline V gene are SEHNR and FQNEAQ (reference sequence). The CDR3 consists of 13 residues. DNA for the CDR3: TGTGCCAGCGGGAGGGCGAACACCGGGGAGCTGTTTTTT. The encoded protein is CASGRANTGELFF.

This chain connects TRBV4-1 to TRBJ2-3, with 13 bases identical to TRBD2. This CDR3 is built from 19 residues. V trimming: 2 bases; J trimming: 4 bases; junction bases outside the gene matches: 12. Looked up from germline, CDR1 is MGHRA and CDR2 is YSYEKL. The CDR3 is CASSQKGLAGAAGSDTQYF. Here the CDR3 DNA reads TGCGCCAGCAGCCAAAAAGGACTAGCGGGGGCCGCCGGGTCAGATACGCAGTATTTT.

In this sample, this clonotype turned up a few times. The chain is built from TRBV4-1 and TRBJ2-7; 10 nucleotides align to TRBD1. V shed 3 bases and J 4 bases; nucleotides not matched to a gene: 6. Per the germline V gene, CDR1 is MGHRA and CDR2 is YSYEKL. The CDR3 runs to 15 residues. The CDR3 sequence is CASSQGRGQGYEQYF. The CDR3 coding sequence is TGCGCCAGCAGCCAGGGGAGGGGACAGGGGTACGAGCAGTACTTC.

V usage is TRBV5-1 and J usage is TRBJ1-1; TRBD1 aligns across 11 bases. Germline lookup yields CDR1 SGHRS and CDR2 YFSETQ. Losses at the gene ends were 2 bases for V and 3 bases for J; bases not matched to a gene: 6. The CDR3 covers 16 residues. The CDR3 nucleotides are TGCGCCAGCAGCTTACCCGGGACAGGGGGATACACTGAAGCTTTCTTT. It codes for CASSLPGTGGYTEAFF.

This chain links TRBV15 with TRBJ2-2; 7 bases are shared with TRBD1. The CDR3 has 15 amino acids. V was clipped by 2 bases and J by 6 bases; unmatched bases: 6. Per germline, CDR1 LNHNV and CDR2 YYDKDF (reference sequence). The CDR3 DNA sequence: TGTGCCACCAGCAGAAACAGGGGTTTCGCCGGGGAGCTGTTTTTT. As protein: CATSRNRGFAGELFF. Full variable domain (missing parts from reference TRBV15 and TRBJ2-2): DAMVIQNPRYQVTQFGKPVTLSCSQTLNHNVMYWYQQKSSQAPKLLFHYYDKDFNNEADTPDNFQSRRPNTSFCFLDIRSPGLGDTAMYLCATSRNRGFAGELFFGEGSRLTVL.

CDR3 amino acids: CASRDRGLDQPQHF. The CDR3 DNA reads as TGTGCCAGCAGGGACAGGGGGCTGGATCAGCCCCAGCATTTT. The V call is TRBV12-3 or TRBV12-4, the J call TRBJ1-5; the match to TRBD1 covers 11 bases. The CDR3 is 14 residues long. V shed 6 bases, J shed 5 bases, and the junction held 3 bases outside the gene matches.

The chain employs TRBV3-1 and TRBJ2-1; possible D gene TRBD1, 5 bases. The CDR3 runs 16 residues. The V end lost 0 bases, the J end lost 3 bases, and 12 bases lay between the germline ends. Looked up from germline, CDR1 is LGHDT and CDR2 is YNNKEL (reference sequence). CDR3 region: CASSQDQGVDYNEQFF. The CDR3 coding sequence is TGTGCCAGCAGCCAAGATCAAGGGGTCGACTACAATGAGCAGTTCTTC.

This chain links TRBV10-3 with TRBJ2-3; D remains ambiguous. Germline lookup yields CDR1 ENHRY and CDR2 SYGVKD. The CDR3 consists of 13 residues. Trimming pared 1 base from V and 0 bases from J, leaving 2 bases between. The CDR3 protein is CAISEWSTDTQYF. DNA of the CDR3: TGTGCCATCAGTGAGTGGAGCACAGATACGCAGTATTTT.

This clonotype was observed at least ten times. This chain connects TRBV11-2 to TRBJ2-7; unclear D gene. This CDR3 contains 13 residues. Looked up from germline, CDR1 is SGHAT and CDR2 is FQNNGV. V shed 5 bases and J shed 6 bases, with 14 bases lying between them. The CDR3 sequence: CASSNSRSIEQYF. The CDR3 DNA reads TGTGCCAGCAGCAATAGCCGTTCCATCGAGCAGTACTTC. Variable domain in full (rest from reference TRBV11-2 and TRBJ2-7): EAGVAQSPRYKIIEKRQSVAFWCNPISGHATLYWYQQILGQGPKLLIQFQNNGVVDDSQLPKDRFSAERLKGVDSTLKIQPAKLEDSAVYLCASSNSRSIEQYFGPGTRLTVT.

With respect to this clonotype: One junction end disagrees with the germline gene, perhaps due to a read error. The rearrangement links TRBV20-1 to TRBJ1-5; D not resolved. Germline CDR1 reads DFQATT; CDR2 reads SNEGSKA (reference sequence). The CDR3 has 15 amino acids. The DNA of the CDR3 is TGCTGTGCTAGAGATAGCCGCGTCCCCAATCAGCCCCAGCATTTT. This codes for CCARDSRVPNQPQHF.

This clonotype occurred many times. The genes are TRBV10-3 and TRBJ2-4, with a weak D call TRBD2 (6 bases). This CDR3 comprises 14 residues. Germline assignment: CDR1 ENHRY and CDR2 SYGVKD. V lost 0 bases, J lost 4 bases, and 7 bases lay in between. The CDR3 loop reads CAISESSGKNIQYF. For the CDR3, the DNA is TGTGCCATCAGTGAGTCTAGCGGAAAAAACATTCAGTACTTC.

V gene TRBV6-2 or TRBV6-3 combines with J gene TRBJ1-1, with no clear D. Germline V gives CDR1 MNHEY, CDR2 SVGEGT. V lost 8 bases and J 3 bases, leaving 13 bases between the germline ends. CDR3 length: 13 residues. CDR3 residues: CASSIGTDTEAFF. CDR3 bases: TGTGCCAGCTCGATCGGCACGGACACTGAAGCTTTCTTT.

This sequence joins TRBV6-1 and TRBJ1-4; D is unresolved. Per germline, CDR1 MNHNS and CDR2 SASEGT. V was clipped by 1 base and J by 7 bases, with 7 bases between them. This CDR3 is built from 13 residues. CDR3 sequence (DNA): TGTGCCAGCAGTGAAGGGACTGGTGAAAAACTGTTTTTT. The encoded protein is CASSEGTGEKLFF.

In regard to this clonotype: A much larger clone differs by one base, so this may be a read error. V is TRBV12-3 or TRBV12-4 and J is TRBJ2-3; D gene uncertain. The CDR3 is 17 residues long. V was cut by 5 bases and J by 6 bases, with 24 bases left in between. DNA for the CDR3: TGTGCCAGCAGTAATGTCCTGGGCGGCGTAGGACCTGATACGCAGTATTTT. It translates to CASSNVLGGVGPDTQYF.

This clonotype was recorded a few times. The J gene is TRBJ2-7, the V gene TRBV10-3; 9 bases are a match to TRBD2. The CDR3 covers 13 residues. Trimming at V came to 7 bases and at J to 8 bases, leaving 9 bases not matched to a gene. Looked up from germline, CDR1 is ENHRY and CDR2 is SYGVKD. As DNA, the CDR3 is TGTGCCATCAAACTTAGCGGGAGCCCTCAGCAGTACTTC. Translation gives CAIKLSGSPQQYF.

This CDR3 reads CASSVGATGELFF. CDR3 in DNA: TGTGCCAGCAGTGTAGGCGCGACCGGGGAGCTGTTTTTT. The chain uses TRBV2 and TRBJ2-2, with D uncertain. Germline V gives CDR1 SNHLY, CDR2 FYNNEI. The V and J ends lost 4 bases and 5 bases respectively, with 8 bases between them. The CDR3 extends over 13 amino acids.

This clonotype occurred a few times. The rearrangement joins TRBV12-3 or TRBV12-4 to TRBJ2-5; D not resolved. The CDR3 consists of 13 residues. V was trimmed by 4 bases and J by 6 bases, leaving 12 bases between them. The CDR3 coding sequence is TGTGCCAGCAGTTGGACGGGCAGTCAGACCCAGTACTTC. It translates to CASSWTGSQTQYF.

This clonotype was observed a few times. This chain uses TRBV20-1 with TRBJ2-1; 7 nucleotides agree with TRBD2. Per germline, CDR1 DFQATT and CDR2 SNEGSKA (reference sequence). The CDR3 is 16 residues long. With 0 bases clipped from V and 0 bases from J, the junction kept 5 bases outside the gene matches. The CDR3 nucleotides are TGCAGTGCTAGAGATGACAGCGGGAACTCCTACAATGAGCAGTTCTTC. It is translated as CSARDDSGNSYNEQFF.

V gene TRBV20-1 combines with J gene TRBJ2-7; D is uncertain. Trimming left V 5 bases short and J 0 bases short, with 11 bases between. The V gene's germline CDR1 is DFQATT and CDR2 SNEGSKA (reference sequence). This CDR3 region has 13 residues. CDR3 loop: CSALEHNSYEQYF. In DNA, the CDR3 is TGCAGTGCTCTGGAGCACAACTCCTACGAGCAGTACTTC.

The chain has TRBV3-1 and TRBJ1-4, with 10 bases aligning to TRBD1. V lost 0 bases and J lost 5; bases outside the gene matches: 6. Per germline, CDR1 LGHDT and CDR2 YNNKEL (reference sequence). The CDR3 totals 17 residues. CDR3 region: CASSQDEGQGINEKLFF. The CDR3 region has the DNA TGTGCCAGCAGCCAAGATGAGGGACAGGGGATCAATGAAAAACTGTTTTTT.

The chain carries TRBV6-2 or TRBV6-3 and TRBJ2-2; tentative D call: TRBD2 (6 bases). The CDR3 covers 13 residues. Germline-derived CDR1 and CDR2 are MNHEY and SVGEGT. V lost 6 bases and J lost 6, with 11 bases in between. CDR3 sequence (DNA): TGTGCCAGCAGCCCCTGGGAGGCCGGGGAGCTGTTTTTT. Translation gives CASSPWEAGELFF.

The rearrangement joins TRBV5-4 to TRBJ2-1; D is perhaps TRBD2 (6 bases). Germline assignment: CDR1 SGHNT and CDR2 YYREEE (reference sequence). V lost 1 base to trimming and J lost 0 bases, with 14 bases between them. The CDR3 totals 17 residues. CDR3 in amino acids: CASSLPTSMSSYNEQFF. The CDR3 DNA reads TGTGCCAGCAGCTTGCCAACTAGCATGAGCTCCTACAATGAGCAGTTCTTC.

This clonotype was counted a few times. Written as DNA, the CDR3 is TGCGCCAGCAGCCAAGTCGGTGCCAAAAACATTCAGTACTTC. This encodes CASSQVGAKNIQYF. V and J are TRBV4-3 and TRBJ2-4; D unresolved. CDR3 size: 14 residues. Germline V CDR1 and CDR2: LGHNA, YSLEER. V lost 1 base and J lost 1, with 5 bases in between.

Worth noting for this clonotype: Germline is not matched at one junction end, which may reflect a read error. The rearrangement uses TRBV30 and TRBJ1-2; TRBD1 matches 9 bases. Looked up from germline, CDR1 is GTSNPN and CDR2 is SVGIG (reference sequence). This CDR3 has 12 residues. Written as DNA, the CDR3 is TGTGCCTGGAATCCGGGACAGGGTAGCATGGGCTTC. This translates into CAWNPGQGSMGF. The variable domain in full, completed from reference TRBV30 and TRBJ1-2, reads SQTIHQWPATLVQPVGSPLSLECTVEGTSNPNLYWYRQAAGRGLQLLFYSVGIGQISSEVPQNLSASRPQDRQFILSSKKLLLSDSGFYLCAWNPGQGSMGFGSGTRLTVV.

This chain uses TRBV29-1 with TRBJ1-2; 7 bases map to TRBD1. The CDR3 totals 14 residues. Germline CDR1 SQVTM, CDR2 ANQGSEA. CDR3 DNA: TGCAACCCCTCGGGGGACAGCCTATTTTACGGCTACACCTTC. This gives the protein CNPSGDSLFYGYTF.

The J gene is TRBJ2-7, the V gene TRBV30, with D possibly TRBD2 on 6 matching bases. The CDR3 runs 13 residues. The ends were cut back, 0 bases at V and 4 bases at J, with 10 bases in the middle. CDR1 and CDR2 (germline): GTSNPN, SVGIG (reference sequence). CDR3 nucleotide sequence: TGTGCCTGGAGTGTCGGGGGAGGATACGAGCAGTACTTC. It yields the protein CAWSVGGGYEQYF.

The CDR3 region has the DNA TGCGCCAGCAGCAGAGATACTAGCGGGGGGTCCTACGAGCAGTACTTC. Amino acids: CASSRDTSGGSYEQYF. This sequence joins TRBV5-1 and TRBJ2-7; 12 nucleotides match TRBD2. This CDR3 is 16 amino acids long. The V segment lost 4 bases and the J segment 1 base; nucleotides outside the gene matches: 6. The germline V gene has CDR1 SGHRS and CDR2 YFSETQ.